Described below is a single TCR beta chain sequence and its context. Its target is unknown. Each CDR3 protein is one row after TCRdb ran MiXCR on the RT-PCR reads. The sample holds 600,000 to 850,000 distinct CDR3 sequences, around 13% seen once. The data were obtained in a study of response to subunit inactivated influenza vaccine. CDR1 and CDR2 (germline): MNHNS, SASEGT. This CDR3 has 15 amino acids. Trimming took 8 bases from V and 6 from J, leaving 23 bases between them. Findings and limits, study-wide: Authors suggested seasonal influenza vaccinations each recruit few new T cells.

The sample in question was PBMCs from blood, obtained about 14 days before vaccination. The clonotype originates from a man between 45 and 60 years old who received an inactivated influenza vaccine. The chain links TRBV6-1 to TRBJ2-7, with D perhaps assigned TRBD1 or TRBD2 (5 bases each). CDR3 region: CASGSMGTLFPEQYF. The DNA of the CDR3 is TGTGCCAGCGGAAGTATGGGGACCCTCTTTCCCGAGCAGTACTTC.